This T cell receptor beta chain comes out of a study of shared clonotypes between healthy human individuals (dated by TCRdb to 2019 to 2021). About the investigation overall: Three men and two women, aged 18 to 49 years, made up the cohort. For each donor, CD4 naive and CD4 memory were each given three plates, CD8 naive was given two plates, and CD8 memory was given one plate. Blood TCR repertoires of four to six healthy adults were deeply sequenced to estimate repertoire size and the extent of clonotype sharing between individuals. To increase sequencing depth and limit assay-specific biases, different laboratories used diverse techniques to prepare libraries and sequence TCR repertoires. Between about 0.8 and 8.9 billion PBMCs per donor were obtained by leukapheresis. The study at large found these results: Only blood was sampled, and tissue TCR repertoires likely differ from those in blood. Sharing across a few donors was observed for around 5% of naive CD4, 3% to 3.5% of naive CD8, 2% to 2.5% of memory CD4, and roughly 0.4% of memory CD8 clonotypes. Higher generation probabilities were observed for clonotypes shared by all four sorted-subset donors than for non-shared clonotypes. Because the study included only a small number of donors, the genetic and exposure-history diversity represented was limited. Naive subsets generally had larger estimated clonotype richness than memory subsets. Pairwise subsampling led to the expectation that sequencing depth would affect the degree of clonotype sharing among donors. Incomplete sequencing was indicated by rarefaction of sorted-subset datasets, despite the large sequencing depth.

Using the deep immunoSEQ assay, TCR CDR3 regions were amplified from genomic DNA by multiplex PCR. Extracted genomic DNA from each cell subset was spread evenly across all wells of several immunoSEQ 96-well plates, with each plate serving as a replicate. For sorted subsets, each replicate PCR was loaded with about 200 ng genomic DNA, equivalent to 32,000 or so T cell genomes. Purified libraries were quantified with a Qubit 3.0 fluorometer, sized on a Bioanalyzer 2100, and re-quantified with the KAPA Library Quantification kit. Every immunoSEQ 96-well plate was sequenced on a separate single-read 150-cycle Illumina NextSeq 550 flow cell. The authors' pipeline ran thus. Because only junctional sequences without quality scores were contained in the immunoSEQ output, filtering matching that applied to full-length reads could not be performed. Sequences were annotated with PyIR, a Python wrapper for IgBLAST v1.9, using IMGT germline references to assign V/J genes and CDR3. Reads with weak V/J assignments (E-value above 1e-6), missing CDR3, stop codons, out-of-frame junctions, or ambiguous translated residues were removed. A V3J clonotype was defined by an identical inferred V gene, J gene, and CDR3 amino acid sequence. To compute the percentage overlap between repertoires, the number of shared unique clonotypes was divided by the size of the smaller repertoire. Richness of each repertoire was evaluated using RTK rarefaction, the Chao1 estimator, and Recon v2.1 estimates of unobserved clonotypes. Generation probabilities for all TCRbeta clonotypes obtained by the gDNA method from a handful of donors were computed using OLGA. Not all clones reach the TCRdb copy of this immuneACCESS table, which keeps in-frame sequences only. Checked studies attribute under half of the gap to unresolved V genes and leave the rest unexplained. Clone size and the V and J calls come from that table; the DNA yielded D and trimming. The sample table shows around 1.4 million clones, and roughly 98.5% are seen once. Clones ranked in the top ten supply 0.36% of the sample.

As encoded in the germline V gene (reference sequence), CDR1 is LNHDA while CDR2 is SQIVND. V and J lose 9 bases and 2 bases, and a span of 10 bases separates them. The CDR3 starts with the cysteine, ends with the phenylalanine, and has 13 residues. Only the CDR3 region is kept as DNA, spanning 39 bases read in frame from base 1. Donors were healthy HIV-negative adults with no recently reported acute infections or vaccinations. Only Caucasian adults living in Nashville, Tennessee, USA were represented among the donors. CD4+ T cells were enriched by magnetic negative selection; naive cells were then positively selected on CD45RA, and the negative fraction formed the memory subset. Blood was collected by leukapheresis, and PBMCs were isolated by Ficoll-Histopaque density gradient centrifugation and then cryopreserved in liquid nitrogen vapor phase. Analytical flow cytometry was used to check the purity and quantity of every magnetically sorted T cell population. Genomic DNA was isolated from each sorted fraction and quantified by UV absorbance on a Nanodrop 2000c.

About this clone itself: It lacks a known antigen. Base qualities were left out, and no much larger clone turns up one base away.

The chain links TRBV19 with TRBJ1-4, with the D gene uncertain. What was sequenced was naive CD4+ T cells sorted from blood. The cell subset or site tag for this specimen amounts to: CD45RA+ positively selected. The sequence was obtained from a man aged 30-40 years in good health. CDR3 loop: CASSLQTNEKLFF. The DNA is as follows: TGTGCCAGCAGCCTACAGACTAATGAAAAACTGTTTTTT.